This T cell receptor (beta chain) appears in the sequencing data of a study of metastatic and nonmetastatic thyroid tumors. Study as a whole: Blood and tumor or nodule tissue repertoires from malignant and benign thyroid patients were compared. Findings of the study overall: It was reported that TCR beta diversity was significantly higher in malignant thyroid tumors than benign nodules, in blood and tumor.

Every patient was untreated before thyroid surgery. This clone was observed a few times. What it binds is not known. Per the original methods: Differences in CDR3 between clinicopathological groups were drawn on to build a classifier intended to discriminate distant-metastatic papillary thyroid cancer patients. With MiXCR, TCRdb reprocessed the PCR reads. The V and J calls and clone size are TCRdb's, not the authors'. The sample lists 4,400 or so clones; roughly 30% were seen once. V was shortened by 6 bases and J by 4 bases, with 21 bases between the two germline ends. This CDR3 spans 16 amino acids. Germline V CDR1 and CDR2: MNHNS, SASEGT.

The sample taken for sequencing was adjacent normal tissue. This sequence joins TRBV6-1 and TRBJ2-5; a possible D gene is TRBD2 (6 bases). This TCR was sampled from a female donor with papillary thyroid cancer or a benign thyroid nodule (not recorded which). Some clones in this sample may be carry-over from other donors' samples. The CDR3 spells CASRGSERALAETQYF. Here the CDR3 DNA reads TGTGCCAGCAGGGGGTCAGAGCGGGCCCTGGCAGAGACCCAGTACTTC.